This T cell receptor (beta chain) came from a study of T cell responses to AZD1222 COVID-19 vaccine. Study results and limitations: Increases in Spike-specific TCR breadth and depth were seen after two AZD1222 doses. The repertoires were collected only after the peak T cell response.

Some clones are missing from TCRdb's copy, which holds only in-frame ones; the method was immunoSEQ multiplex PCR. In the table there are 110,000 to 150,000 clones, over 90% of which are singletons. Remarks on this clone: Its antigen is unknown.

Per the germline V gene, CDR1 is KGHDR and CDR2 is SFDVKD. The CDR3 contains 16 residues. V was trimmed by 7 bases and J by 3 bases, leaving 17 bases between them. The V call is TRBV24-1, the J call TRBJ2-2; possibly TRBD1 or TRBD2 for D (5 bases each). The clonotype was recovered from an adult in good health. Material: peripheral blood, obtained on day 0 of AZD1222 vaccination. The CDR3 DNA reads as TGTGCCACCAGCGCAAACCGGGACCCCGACACCGGGGAGCTGTTTTTT. It specifies CATSANRDPDTGELFF.